A single sample gave rise to the 15 T cell receptor beta chains below, sequenced in a study of human T cells and chemical hapten exposure. Regarding time point: patch test 2, 6 weeks after DPC sensitization. Treatment specified: therapeutic diphenylcyclopropenone sensitization with weekly scalp DPC. TCRdb analysed the RACE reads with MiXCR anew, one entry per CDR3 protein. The sample lists 85,000 or so distinct CDR3 sequences, under 14% seen once, with around 1.6% in the top ten. This specimen consisted of whole blood, obtained in connection with sensitization to the hapten diphenylcyclopropenone (DPC). These receptors were taken from a man younger than 30 with alopecia areata. Some clones in this sample may be carry-over from other donors' samples.

This clonotype was detected a few times. The rearrangement joins TRBV7-8 to TRBJ2-1, with D hard to call. The V and J ends lost 4 bases and 10 bases respectively, with 14 bases between them. The CDR3 is 13 residues long. Germline CDR1 and CDR2: SGHVS and FQNEAQ. CDR3 residues: CASSSPDTREQFF. The CDR3 region has the DNA TGTGCCAGCAGCTCCCCTGACACCCGGGAGCAGTTCTTC.

J is TRBJ1-6 and V is TRBV5-1; TRBD1 matches 10 bases. Trimming removed 1 base from V and 8 bases from J; junction bases left unmatched: 6. The CDR3 extends over 16 amino acids. Germline V gene lookup returns CDR1 SGHRS and CDR2 YFSETQ. The CDR3 loop is CASSLKTGGGDSPLHF. CDR3 DNA sequence: TGCGCCAGCAGCTTGAAGACAGGGGGCGGAGATTCACCCCTCCACTTT.

A few counts support this clonotype. The V call is TRBV18, the J call TRBJ1-5; D might be TRBD1 (5 bases). CDR1 and CDR2 (germline): KGHSH, LQKENI. This CDR3 is 15 amino acids long. V was cut by 3 bases and J by 6 bases, with 15 bases left in between. This CDR3 reads CASSPPGSTRQPQHF. The CDR3 region has the DNA TGTGCCAGCTCACCCCCAGGGTCAACGCGTCAGCCCCAGCATTTT. The variable domain in full, with the rest retrieved from reference TRBV18 and TRBJ1-5, is NAGVMQNPRHLVRRRGQEARLRCSPMKGHSHVYWYRQLPEEGLKFMVYLQKENIIDESGMPKERFSAEFPKEGPSILRIQQVVRGDSAAYFCASSPPGSTRQPQHFGDGTRLSIL.

This clonotype showed up many times. The chain joins TRBV20-1 to TRBJ1-1; a possible D gene is TRBD1 (6 bases). This CDR3 is 14 amino acids long. The germline gives CDR1 DFQATT, CDR2 SNEGSKA (reference sequence). The V end was cut by 3 bases, the J end by 3 bases, with 14 bases between. CDR3 DNA sequence: TGCAGTGCTAGTTCTCCGGGGGCGCACACTGAAGCTTTCTTT. Translation: CSASSPGAHTEAFF.

This clonotype has just a few counts. The CDR3 reads CASSSSGEASSYTF. The CDR3 nucleotides read TGTGCCAGCAGTTCCTCCGGGGAGGCCAGCAGCTACACCTTC. This chain uses TRBV12-3 or TRBV12-4 with TRBJ1-2; D remains unclear. Trimming cost V 4 bases and J 9 bases, with 18 bases left between them. This CDR3 region has 14 residues.

This clonotype was found many times. V gene TRBV14 combines with J gene TRBJ2-3; D could derive from TRBD1 or TRBD2 (5 bases each). There are 12 residues in the CDR3. V shed 3 bases and J shed 4 bases, with 5 bases lying between them. Germline V lookup: CDR1 SGHDN, CDR2 FVKESK. CDR3 protein: CASSQGADTQYF. Here the CDR3 DNA reads TGTGCCAGCAGCCAGGGGGCAGATACGCAGTATTTT.

This clonotype occurred a few times. The chain joins TRBV20-1 to TRBJ2-7; tentative D call: TRBD2 (6 bases). Trimming removed 5 bases from V and 0 bases from J, with 17 bases in between. Germline CDR1 reads DFQATT; CDR2 reads SNEGSKA (reference sequence). CDR3 length: 15 amino acids. The CDR3 here is CSAPRADYISYEQYF. CDR3 coding DNA: TGCAGTGCTCCCCGAGCGGACTACATCTCCTACGAGCAGTACTTC.

This clonotype appeared many times. The chain couples TRBV18 to TRBJ1-4; possible D gene TRBD1, 5 bases. The CDR3 covers 15 residues. The V gene lost 1 base and the J gene lost 8 bases, with 14 bases spanning the gap. Germline assignment: CDR1 KGHSH and CDR2 LQKENI. The CDR3 DNA follows: TGTGCCAGCTCACCACTAAGGGGATCTGGAGAAAAACTGTTTTTT. Translating it yields CASSPLRGSGEKLFF.

The chain couples TRBV4-3 to TRBJ2-7; no clear D gene. The CDR3 is 15 residues long. V was trimmed by 0 bases and J by 0 bases, leaving 9 bases between them. Germline V gene lookup returns CDR1 LGHNA and CDR2 YSLEER. In nucleotides, the CDR3 is TGCGCCAGCAGCCAAGACATAGGGTACTCCTACGAGCAGTACTTC. It codes for CASSQDIGYSYEQYF.

The V and J genes are TRBV10-3 and TRBJ2-3, with D uncertain. V was shortened by 5 bases and J by 0 bases, with 12 bases between the two germline ends. Per the germline V gene, CDR1 is ENHRY and CDR2 is SYGVKD. The CDR3 consists of 15 residues. The CDR3 sequence: CAISFTGSSTDTQYF. The DNA of the CDR3 is TGTGCCATCAGTTTTACCGGGTCTAGCACAGATACGCAGTATTTT.

This clonotype came up once. V gene TRBV19 combines with J gene TRBJ1-5; tentatively, D is TRBD1 (5 bases). Looked up from germline, CDR1 is LNHDA and CDR2 is SQIVND (reference sequence). The CDR3 contains 15 residues. V lost 2 bases and J lost 2, with 10 bases in between. CDR3 bases: TGTGCCAGTAGTATACGGGAAGGGGGCAATCAGCCCCAGCATTTT. Protein: CASSIREGGNQPQHF. Full variable domain (remainder filled in from reference TRBV19 and TRBJ1-5): DGGITQSPKYLFRKEGQNVTLSCEQNLNHDAMYWYRQDPGQGLRLIYYSQIVNDFQKGDIAEGYSVSREKKESFPLTVTSAQKNPTAFYLCASSIREGGNQPQHFGDGTRLSIL.

The chain uses TRBV4-3 and TRBJ1-5; D gene ambiguous. V was pared by 0 bases and J by 2 bases, with 8 bases between. CDR1 is LGHNA and CDR2 is YSLEER in the germline V gene. The CDR3 consists of 15 residues. CDR3 in DNA: TGCGCCAGCAGCCAAGATAGGTGGGGCAATCAGCCCCAGCATTTT. It specifies CASSQDRWGNQPQHF.

This clonotype was recorded a few times. The V call is TRBV28, the J call TRBJ2-7, with 7 bases that match TRBD1. The germline V gene encodes CDR1 MDHEN and CDR2 SYDVKM. After removal of 7 bases from V and 3 bases from J, the junction contained 6 bases not matched to a gene. The CDR3 spans 13 residues. In DNA form, the CDR3 reads TGTGCCAGCACAAAGACAGGGTACTACGAGCAGTACTTC. Amino acids: CASTKTGYYEQYF.

This clonotype has ten or more counts. The V call is TRBV27, the J call TRBJ2-7; 7 bases align to TRBD1. Germline CDR1 reads MNHEY; CDR2 reads SMNVEV (reference sequence). V was pared by 5 bases and J by 7 bases, with 5 bases of the junction left unmatched. CDR3 length equals 12 residues. CDR3 loop: CASSVPRGEQYF. As DNA, the CDR3 is TGTGCCAGCAGTGTACCCAGGGGGGAGCAGTACTTC.

The chain uses TRBV7-2 and TRBJ1-4; possibly TRBD1 for D (6 bases). Looked up from germline, CDR1 is SGHTA and CDR2 is FQGNSA. Trimming left V 4 bases short and J 7 bases short, with 19 bases between. This CDR3 spans 16 amino acids. DNA for the CDR3: TGTGCCAGCAGCTCCTTACAGGGAACTGATGGTGAAAAACTGTTTTTT. It specifies CASSSLQGTDGEKLFF. Full variable domain (rest looked up from reference TRBV7-2 and TRBJ1-4): GAGVSQSPSNKVTEKGKDVELRCDPISGHTALYWYRQSLGQGLEFLIYFQGNSAPDKSGLPSDRFSAERTGGSVSTLTIQRTQQEDSAVYLCASSSLQGTDGEKLFFGSGTQLSVL.